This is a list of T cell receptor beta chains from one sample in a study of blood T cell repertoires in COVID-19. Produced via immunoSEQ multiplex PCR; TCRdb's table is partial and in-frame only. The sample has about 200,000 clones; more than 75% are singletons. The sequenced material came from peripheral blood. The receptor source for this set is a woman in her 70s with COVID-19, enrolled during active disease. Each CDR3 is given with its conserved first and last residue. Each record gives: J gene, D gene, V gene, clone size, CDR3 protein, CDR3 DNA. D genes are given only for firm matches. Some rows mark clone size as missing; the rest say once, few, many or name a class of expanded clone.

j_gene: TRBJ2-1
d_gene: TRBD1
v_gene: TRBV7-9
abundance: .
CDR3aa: CASSRNRDRIYNEQFF
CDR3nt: TGTGCCAGCAGCCGAAACCGGGACAGGATTTACAATGAGCAGTTCTTC

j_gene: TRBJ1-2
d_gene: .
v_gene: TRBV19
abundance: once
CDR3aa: CASSIFSGELRDGYTF
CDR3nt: TGTGCCAGTAGTATTTTTTCAGGGGAGTTAAGAGATGGCTACACCTTC

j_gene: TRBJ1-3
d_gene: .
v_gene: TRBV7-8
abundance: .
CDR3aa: CASSLVVRGGSGNTIYF
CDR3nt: TGTGCCAGCAGCTTAGTGGTTAGGGGGGGCTCTGGAAACACCATATATTTT

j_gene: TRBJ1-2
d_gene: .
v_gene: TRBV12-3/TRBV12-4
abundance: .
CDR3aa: CASSLGQSYGYTF
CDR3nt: TGTGCCAGCAGCCTCGGACAGTCCTATGGCTACACCTTC

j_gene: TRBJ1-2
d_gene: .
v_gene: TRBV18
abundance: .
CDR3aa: CASSPVRVGEDGYTF
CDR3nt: TGTGCCAGCTCACCAGTTCGGGTGGGAGAAGATGGCTACACCTTC

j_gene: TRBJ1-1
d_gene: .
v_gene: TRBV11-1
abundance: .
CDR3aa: CASSLGRAEAFF
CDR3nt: TGTGCCAGCAGCTTAGGGAGGGCTGAAGCTTTCTTT

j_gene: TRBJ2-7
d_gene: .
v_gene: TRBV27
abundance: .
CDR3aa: CASSLVGRNPYEQYF
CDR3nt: TGTGCCAGCAGTTTAGTTGGCCGAAACCCATACGAGCAGTACTTC

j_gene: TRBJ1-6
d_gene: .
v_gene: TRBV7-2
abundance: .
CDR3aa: CASSPAPSLGSPLHF
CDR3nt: TGTGCCAGCAGCCCCGCCCCGAGTCTAGGTTCACCCCTCCACTTT

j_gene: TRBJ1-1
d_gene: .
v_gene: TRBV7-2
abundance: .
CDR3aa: CASSLALAANTEAFF
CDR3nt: TGTGCCAGCAGCTTAGCGCTGGCGGCGAACACTGAAGCTTTCTTT

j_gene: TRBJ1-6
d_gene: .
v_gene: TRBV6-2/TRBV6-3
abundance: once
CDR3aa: CASSYGQGLYSPLHF
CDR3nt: TGTGCCAGCAGTTACGGGCAGGGGTTATATTCACCCCTCCACTTT

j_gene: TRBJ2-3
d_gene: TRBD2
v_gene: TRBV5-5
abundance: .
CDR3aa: CASSSGLAATDTQYF
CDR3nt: TGTGCCAGCAGCTCGGGACTAGCTGCGACAGATACGCAGTATTTT

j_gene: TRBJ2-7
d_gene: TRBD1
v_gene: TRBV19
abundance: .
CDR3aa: CASSFFSGQGASEQYF
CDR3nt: TGTGCCAGTAGTTTCTTTTCGGGACAGGGGGCAAGCGAGCAGTACTTC

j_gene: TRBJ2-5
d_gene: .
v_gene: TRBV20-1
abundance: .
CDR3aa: CSARDRETQYF
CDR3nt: TGCAGTGCTAGAGATCGGGAGACCCAGTACTTC

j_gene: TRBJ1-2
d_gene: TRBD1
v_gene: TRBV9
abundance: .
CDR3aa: CASSADGRGYYGYTF
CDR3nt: TGTGCCAGCAGCGCGGATGGCAGGGGGTACTATGGCTACACCTTC

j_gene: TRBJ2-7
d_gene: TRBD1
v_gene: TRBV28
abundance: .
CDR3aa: CASSQDRLPRPYF
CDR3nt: TGTGCCAGCAGTCAGGACAGGCTTCCCCGGCCGTACTTC

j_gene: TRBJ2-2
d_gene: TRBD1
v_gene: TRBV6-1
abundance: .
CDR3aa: CASSESTGMVGELFF
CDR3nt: TGTGCCAGCAGTGAGTCGACAGGGATGGTCGGGGAGCTGTTTTTT

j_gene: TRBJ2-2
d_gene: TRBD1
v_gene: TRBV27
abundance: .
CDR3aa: CASSLSRGGSENGELFF
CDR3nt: TGTGCCAGCAGTTTAAGTCGAGGGGGCTCTGAGAACGGGGAGCTGTTTTTT

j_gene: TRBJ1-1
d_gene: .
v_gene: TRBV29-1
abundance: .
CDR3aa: CSVVVTGNTEAFF
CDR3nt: TGCAGCGTTGTTGTGACGGGGAACACTGAAGCTTTCTTT

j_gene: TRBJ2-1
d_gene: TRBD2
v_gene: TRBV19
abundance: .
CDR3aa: CASSPGTREYNEQFF
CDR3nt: TGTGCCAGTAGTCCCGGGACTAGGGAGTACAATGAGCAGTTCTTC

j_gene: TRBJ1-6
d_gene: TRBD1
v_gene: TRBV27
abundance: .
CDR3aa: CASSLYSDRGLNSPLHF
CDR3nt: TGTGCCAGCAGTTTATATTCTGACAGGGGTTTGAATTCACCCCTCCACTTT

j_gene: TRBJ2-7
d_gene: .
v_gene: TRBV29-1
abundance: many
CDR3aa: CSGQTGFDEQYF
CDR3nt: TGCAGCGGGCAAACAGGGTTCGACGAGCAGTACTTC

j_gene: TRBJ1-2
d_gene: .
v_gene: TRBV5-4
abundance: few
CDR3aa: CASTRRDGLDGYTF
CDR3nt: TGTGCCAGCACCCGGAGGGATGGGCTCGATGGCTACACCTTC